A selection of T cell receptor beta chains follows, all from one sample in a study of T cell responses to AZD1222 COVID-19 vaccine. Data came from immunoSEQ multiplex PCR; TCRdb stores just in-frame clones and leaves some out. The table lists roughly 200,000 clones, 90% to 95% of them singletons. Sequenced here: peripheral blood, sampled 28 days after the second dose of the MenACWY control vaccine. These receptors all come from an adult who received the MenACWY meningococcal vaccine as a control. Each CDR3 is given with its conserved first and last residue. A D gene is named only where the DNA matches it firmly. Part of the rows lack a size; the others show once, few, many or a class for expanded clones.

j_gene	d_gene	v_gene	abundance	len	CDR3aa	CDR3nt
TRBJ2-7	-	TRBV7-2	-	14	CASNLDGLSYEQYF	TGTGCCAGCAACTTAGACGGCCTCTCCTACGAGCAGTACTTC
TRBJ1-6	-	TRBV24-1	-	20	CATSDFGRPTGKSYNSPLHF	TGTGCCACCAGTGATTTCGGGCGCCCTACAGGGAAATCCTATAATTCACCCCTCCACTTT
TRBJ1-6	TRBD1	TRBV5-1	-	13	CATRGQGNSPLHF	TGCGCCACCCGAGGACAGGGAAATTCACCCCTCCACTTT
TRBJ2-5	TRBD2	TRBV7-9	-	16	CASSLGGLAAQETQYF	TGTGCCAGCAGCTTAGGGGGACTAGCGGCACAAGAGACCCAGTACTTC
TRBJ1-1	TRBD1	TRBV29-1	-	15	CSVGTGGPLGTEAFF	TGCAGCGTAGGGACAGGGGGACCCCTCGGCACTGAAGCTTTCTTT
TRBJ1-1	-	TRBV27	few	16	CASIPGLYNMNTEAFF	TGTGCCAGCATCCCCGGGTTATATAACATGAACACTGAAGCTTTCTTT
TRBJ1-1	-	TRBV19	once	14	CASSILSLNTEAFF	TGTGCCAGTAGTATACTTTCGCTGAACACTGAAGCTTTCTTT
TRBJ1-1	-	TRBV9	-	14	CASSVEGGQNAAFF	TGTGCCAGCAGCGTAGAGGGAGGACAGAATGCGGCTTTCTTT
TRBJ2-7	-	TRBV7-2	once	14	CASSLGRGGYEQYF	TGTGCCAGCAGCTTAGGGCGGGGCGGCTACGAGCAGTACTTC
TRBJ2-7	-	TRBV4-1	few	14	CASSQEVVIYEQYF	TGCGCCAGCAGCCAAGAGGTAGTTATCTACGAGCAGTACTTC
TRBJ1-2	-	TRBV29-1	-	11	CSVTENYGYTF	TGCAGCGTTACAGAAAACTATGGCTACACCTTC
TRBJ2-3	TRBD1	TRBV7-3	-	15	CASSPRDRGVDTQYF	TGTGCCAGCAGCCCCCGGGACAGGGGGGTGGATACGCAGTATTTT
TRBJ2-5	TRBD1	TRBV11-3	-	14	CASSPRQGQETQYF	TGTGCCAGCAGCCCCCGACAGGGACAAGAGACCCAGTACTTC
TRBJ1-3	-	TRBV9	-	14	CASSATGTGNTIYF	TGTGCCAGCAGCGCGACCGGCACTGGAAACACCATATATTTT
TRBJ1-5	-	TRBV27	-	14	CASSFLGRDQPQHF	TGTGCCAGCAGTTTTCTGGGGCGGGATCAGCCCCAGCATTTT
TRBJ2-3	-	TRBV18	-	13	CASSPESTDTQYF	TGTGCCAGCTCACCAGAAAGCACAGATACGCAGTATTTT
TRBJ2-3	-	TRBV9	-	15	CASSLKASLRDTQYF	TGTGCCAGCAGCTTGAAGGCATCCCTGAGGGATACGCAGTATTTT
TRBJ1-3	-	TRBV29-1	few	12	CSVDGGRNTIYF	TGCAGCGTTGATGGCGGGAGGAACACCATATATTTT
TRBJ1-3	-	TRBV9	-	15	CASSVDPGFGNTIYF	TGTGCCAGCAGCGTAGATCCAGGGTTTGGAAACACCATATATTTT
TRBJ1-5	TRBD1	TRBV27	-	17	CASSFRGRDYGNQPQHF	TGTGCCAGCAGTTTCAGGGGGCGCGACTATGGCAATCAGCCCCAGCATTTT
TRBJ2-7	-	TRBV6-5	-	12	CASSLLEYEQYF	TGTGCCAGCAGCCTTCTGGAGTACGAGCAGTACTTC
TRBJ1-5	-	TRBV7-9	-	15	CASSLAGGPHQPQHF	TGTGCCAGCAGCTTAGCGGGGGGTCCCCATCAGCCCCAGCATTTT
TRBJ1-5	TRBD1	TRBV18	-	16	CASSPDRARSNQPQHF	TGTGCCAGCTCACCGGACAGGGCTCGGAGCAATCAGCCCCAGCATTTT
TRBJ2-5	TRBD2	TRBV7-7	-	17	CASSPTSGRAGQETQYF	TGTGCTAGCAGCCCGACTAGCGGGAGGGCCGGGCAAGAGACCCAGTACTTC
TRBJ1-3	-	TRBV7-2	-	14	CASLEPPSGNTIYF	TGTGCCAGCTTAGAACCCCCCTCTGGAAACACCATATATTTT
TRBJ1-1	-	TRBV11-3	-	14	CASSLWGMNTEAFF	TGTGCCAGCAGCTTGTGGGGGATGAACACTGAAGCTTTCTTT
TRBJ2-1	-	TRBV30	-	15	CAWSVISGSYNEQFF	TGTGCCTGGAGTGTGATCAGCGGTTCCTACAATGAGCAGTTCTTC
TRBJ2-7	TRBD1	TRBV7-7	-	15	CASSNTRTGDGEQYF	TGTGCCAGCAGCAATACCCGGACAGGGGACGGCGAGCAGTACTTC
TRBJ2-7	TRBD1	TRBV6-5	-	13	CASSYGQGGEQYF	TGTGCCAGCAGTTATGGACAGGGGGGCGAGCAGTACTTC
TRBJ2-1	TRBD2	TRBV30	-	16	CAWSPGLAGGANEQFF	TGTGCCTGGAGCCCTGGACTAGCGGGAGGTGCAAATGAGCAGTTCTTC
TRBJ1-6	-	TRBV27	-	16	CASSFGGGVRNSPLHF	TGTGCCAGCAGTTTTGGAGGCGGTGTCCGGAATTCACCCCTCCACTTT
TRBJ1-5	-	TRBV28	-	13	CASSPPGIQPQHF	TGTGCCAGCAGCCCCCCCGGCATTCAGCCCCAGCATTTT
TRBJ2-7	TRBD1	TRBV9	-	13	CASSVGDSYEQYF	TGTGCCAGCAGCGTAGGGGACAGCTACGAGCAGTACTTC
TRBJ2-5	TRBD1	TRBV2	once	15	CASGDRGSRQETQYF	TGTGCCAGCGGAGACAGGGGATCGCGGCAAGAGACCCAGTACTTC
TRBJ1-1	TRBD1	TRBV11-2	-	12	CASSQGTDIAFF	TGTGCCAGCAGCCAGGGGACAGACATTGCTTTCTTT
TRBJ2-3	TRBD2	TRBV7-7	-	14	CASSVGLAGDTQYF	TGTGCTAGCAGCGTCGGACTAGCCGGAGATACGCAGTATTTT
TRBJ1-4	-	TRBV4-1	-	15	CASSQDGGSDEKLFF	TGCGCCAGCAGCCAAGATGGGGGTTCGGATGAAAAACTGTTTTTT